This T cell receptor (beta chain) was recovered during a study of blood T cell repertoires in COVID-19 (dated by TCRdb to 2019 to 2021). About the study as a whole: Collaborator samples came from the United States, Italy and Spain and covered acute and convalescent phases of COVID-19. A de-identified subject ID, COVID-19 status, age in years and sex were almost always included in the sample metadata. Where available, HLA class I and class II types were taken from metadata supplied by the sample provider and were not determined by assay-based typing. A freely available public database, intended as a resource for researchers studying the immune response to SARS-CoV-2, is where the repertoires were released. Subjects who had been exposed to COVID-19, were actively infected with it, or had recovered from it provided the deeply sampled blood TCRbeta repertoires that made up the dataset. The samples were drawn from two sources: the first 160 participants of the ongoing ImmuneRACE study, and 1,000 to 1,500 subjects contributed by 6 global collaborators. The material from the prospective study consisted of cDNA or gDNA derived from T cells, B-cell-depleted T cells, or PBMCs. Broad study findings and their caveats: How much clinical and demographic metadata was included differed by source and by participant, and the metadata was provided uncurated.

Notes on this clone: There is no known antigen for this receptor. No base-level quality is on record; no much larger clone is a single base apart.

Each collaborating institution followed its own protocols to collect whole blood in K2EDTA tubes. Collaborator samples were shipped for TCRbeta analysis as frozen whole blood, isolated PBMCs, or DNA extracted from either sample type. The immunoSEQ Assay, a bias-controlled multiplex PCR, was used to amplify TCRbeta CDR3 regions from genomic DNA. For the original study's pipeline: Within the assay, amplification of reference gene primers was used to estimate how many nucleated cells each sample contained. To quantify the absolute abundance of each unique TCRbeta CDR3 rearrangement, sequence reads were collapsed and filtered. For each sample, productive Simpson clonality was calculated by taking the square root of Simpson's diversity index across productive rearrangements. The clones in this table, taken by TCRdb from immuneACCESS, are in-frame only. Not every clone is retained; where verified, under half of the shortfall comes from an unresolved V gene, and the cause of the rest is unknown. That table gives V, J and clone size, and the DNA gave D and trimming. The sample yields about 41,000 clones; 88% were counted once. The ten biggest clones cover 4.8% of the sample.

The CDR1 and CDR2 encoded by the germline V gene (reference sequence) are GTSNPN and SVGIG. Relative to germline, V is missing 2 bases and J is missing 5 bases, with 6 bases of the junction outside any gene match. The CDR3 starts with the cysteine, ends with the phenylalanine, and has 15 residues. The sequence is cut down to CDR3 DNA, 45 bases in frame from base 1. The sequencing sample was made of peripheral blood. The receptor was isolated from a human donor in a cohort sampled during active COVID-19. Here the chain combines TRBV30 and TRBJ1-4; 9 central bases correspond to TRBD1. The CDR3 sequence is CAWSPLTGGNEKLFF. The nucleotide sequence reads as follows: TGTGCCTGGAGTCCGCTGACAGGGGGGAATGAAAAACTGTTTTTT.